The rows below give T cell receptor beta chains drawn from one sample of a study of long-term antiretroviral therapy in people with HIV. Sequenced by immunoSEQ multiplex PCR; TCRdb stores in-frame clones only, minus some. Of 25,000 to 35,000 clones detected, about 94% appear once; the ten largest clones hold 2.7%. The sequences come from unsorted PBMCs, collected about 7.2 years after starting antiretroviral therapy. These TCRs come from a man in his fifties with HIV. CDR3s leave out the opening cysteine and the closing phenylalanine or tryptophan.

J gene | V gene | CDR3 protein
TRBJ1-2 | TRBV6-6 | AIGGYGYT
TRBJ2-7 | TRBV9 | ASSVGWDRGYEQY
TRBJ2-1 | TRBV11-3 | ASSRRDEQF
TRBJ2-2 | TRBV10-3 | AISEHGRADTGELF
TRBJ2-7 | TRBV6-6 | ASSPQGGVEQY
TRBJ2-3 | TRBV6-4 | ASSDSSLRTDTQY
TRBJ2-2 | TRBV6-5 | ASTRSSGNPGELF
TRBJ2-3 | TRBV5-1 | ASSSMTGGRTDTQY
TRBJ1-6 | TRBV30 | AWMRTGNYNSPLH
TRBJ2-3 | TRBV10-2 | ASSVSGTDTQY
TRBJ2-7 | TRBV14 | ASSQLGGTGSYEQY
TRBJ2-1 | TRBV5-1 | ASSLRGDYNEQF
TRBJ1-2 | TRBV6-6 | ASSLRDTSSGYT
TRBJ1-2 | TRBV5-8 | ASSLRQNNYGYT
TRBJ1-6 | TRBV2 | ASSGSSPLH
TRBJ1-1 | TRBV6-1 | ASSELGQAMNTEAF
TRBJ1-1 | TRBV29-1 | SVEDPRRNTEAF
TRBJ1-3 | TRBV10-2 | AVLSGGPGNTIY
TRBJ2-7 | TRBV7-9 | ASSLDPNTHEQY
TRBJ2-3 | TRBV4-3 | ASSQEARGRDTQY
TRBJ2-1 | TRBV6-5 | ASSYSSGGGEQF
TRBJ2-3 | TRBV5-6 | ASSLLSAWNTDTQY
TRBJ1-2 | TRBV27 | ASSLARVGYGYT
TRBJ1-1 | TRBV6-1 | ASTHRGENTEAF
TRBJ2-2 | TRBV11-2 | ASSFWGRGNTGELF
TRBJ1-2 | TRBV6-1 | ASSELGNYGYT
TRBJ2-6 | TRBV2 | ASSAGQGNPSGANVLT
TRBJ2-7 | TRBV5-4 | ASSFGPAREQY
TRBJ1-2 | TRBV27 | ASSHFLSTGQYGYT
TRBJ2-3 | TRBV7-9 | ASTGFLHTQY
TRBJ2-7 | TRBV6-1 | ASSPSGGVEQY
TRBJ2-7 | TRBV30 | AWSVHEAQDRGLY
TRBJ1-6 | TRBV6-5 | ASSYQGENSPLH
TRBJ1-1 | TRBV30 | AWSPLANTEAF
TRBJ2-7 | TRBV9 | ASSVDGSSYEQY